The present entry profiles one T cell receptor (beta chain) with its context. In germline, CDR1 is MNHNY, CDR2 SVGAGI (reference sequence). This CDR3 contains 12 residues. Trimming removed 11 bases at V and 4 bases at J, with 11 bases between. The data originate from a study of cytotoxic CD8 clonotypes in ibrutinib-treated CLL. Sequencing used immunoSEQ multiplex PCR; TCRdb keeps in-frame clones, though not all of them. The sample consists of 150,000 to 200,000 clones, about four fifths of them appearing once. V gene TRBV6-6 combines with J gene TRBJ1-4, with D unclear. The clonotype originates from a human donor with chronic lymphocytic leukemia. The material was PBMCs, obtained after 24 months of ibrutinib treatment. CDR3 in amino acids: CAVGIFNEKLFF. The CDR3 coding sequence is TGTGCCGTCGGGATTTTTAATGAAAAACTGTTTTTT.